This TCR beta chain was sequenced in a study of T-cell memory formation after mild COVID-19. Turning to the study itself: In these data, TCR clusters were largely donor specific. Points from the study as a whole: Contracting clones, day 15 to 85, had balanced CD4/CD8, and later expanders favored CD4+. CD4+ clones that contracted lay mainly in CM and EM; CD8+ ones lay in EMRA.

Of note for this clonotype: What it recognizes is unknown.

V shed 5 bases, J shed 3 bases, and the junction held 3 bases outside the gene matches. Germline CDR1 is SGHVS and CDR2 is FQNEAQ. This CDR3 is built from 14 residues. Employing constant-segment primers, 5'RACE generated TCR alpha and TCR beta cDNA libraries bearing sample barcodes and UMIs. TCRdb used MiXCR to reprocess the 5' RACE reads, holding one entry per CDR3 protein. This table has 110,000 or so distinct CDR3 sequences, about a fifth appearing once. The chain uses TRBV7-8 and TRBJ1-5, with 8 bases that match TRBD1. This receptor was taken from a man between 18 and 35 years old who had mild COVID-19 (a few samples of this study predate the infection). Cell type and time point are not known. Specimen: PBMCs or a T cell subset sorted from them (not recorded which). CDR3 amino acids: CASSPDRANQPQHF. CDR3 DNA: TGTGCCAGCAGCCCGGACAGGGCCAATCAGCCCCAGCATTTT.